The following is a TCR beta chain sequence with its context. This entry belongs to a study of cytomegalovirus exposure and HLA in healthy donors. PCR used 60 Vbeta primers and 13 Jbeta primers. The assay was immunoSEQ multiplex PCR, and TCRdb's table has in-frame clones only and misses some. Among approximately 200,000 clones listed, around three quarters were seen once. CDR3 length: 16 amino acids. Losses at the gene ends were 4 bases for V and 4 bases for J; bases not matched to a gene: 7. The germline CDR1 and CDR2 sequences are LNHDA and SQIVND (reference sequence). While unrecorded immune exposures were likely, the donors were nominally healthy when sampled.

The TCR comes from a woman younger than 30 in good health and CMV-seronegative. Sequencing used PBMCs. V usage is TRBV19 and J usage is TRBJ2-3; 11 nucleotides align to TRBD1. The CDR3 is CASSTRDRGNSDTQYF. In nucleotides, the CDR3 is TGTGCCAGTAGTACCCGGGACAGGGGGAACTCAGATACGCAGTATTTT.